One sample yielded the 17 T cell receptor beta chains listed below, sequenced in a study of T cell repertoires in cytomegalovirus infection (dated by TCRdb to about 2019). For sequencing, an Illumina HiSeq 1500 was employed. TCRdb trimmed public reads at Q25 via fastp, called clones via MiXCR and kept in-frame beta chains. Rows matching on CDR3 protein sequence are summarized as one entry with the most common DNA and genes. In all, the sample holds roughly 230,000 distinct CDR3 sequences, and around 6.6% of those were seen once. The ten biggest clones cover around 6.5% of the sample. The specimen sequenced was PBMCs. Source of these receptors: a human donor in good health (CMV status not recorded). Some clones in this sample may be carry-over from other donors' samples.

This clonotype occurred many times. CDR3 sequence reads: CASSLSRGETDTQYF. CDR3 DNA sequence: TGTGCCAGCAGTTTATCGAGGGGAGAGACAGATACGCAGTATTTT. V is TRBV27 and J is TRBJ2-3; perhaps D is TRBD1 or TRBD2 (5 bases each). V lost 0 bases to trimming and J lost 3 bases, with 10 bases between them. The CDR3 spans 15 residues. The germline V gene encodes CDR1 MNHEY and CDR2 SMNVEV (reference sequence).

V usage is TRBV4-1 and J usage is TRBJ2-1; 9 bases are a match to TRBD2. V lost 0 bases and J lost 2; bases outside the gene matches: 8. CDR1 and CDR2 from the germline V gene are MGHRA and YSYEKL. There are 18 residues in the CDR3. CDR3 amino acids: CASSQDYGGGAPYNEQFF. CDR3 sequence (DNA): TGCGCCAGCAGCCAAGATTACGGCGGGGGGGCCCCCTACAATGAGCAGTTCTTC.

This clonotype was picked up many times. The chain is built from TRBV7-2 and TRBJ1-1; D is possibly TRBD1 (5 bases). V lost 6 bases, J lost 6 bases, and 14 bases lay in between. The CDR3 has 13 residues. Germline V lookup: CDR1 SGHTA, CDR2 FQGNSA. This chain's CDR3 is CASRTVVGAEAFF. The CDR3 nucleotides are TGTGCCAGCAGGACAGTGGTAGGGGCTGAAGCTTTCTTT.

This clonotype came up many times. The chain combines TRBV6-2 or TRBV6-3 with TRBJ1-5, with D hard to call. The CDR3 has 13 amino acids. Between the trimmed V and J ends, which lost 0 bases and 6 bases, there was a span of 6 bases. Germline loops: CDR1 MNHEY, CDR2 SVGEGT. In nucleotides, the CDR3 is TGTGCCAGCAGTTACTCCCCGATTCAGCCCCAGCATTTT. Protein: CASSYSPIQPQHF.

This clonotype has at least ten counts. V is TRBV18 and J is TRBJ1-2; TRBD1 agrees at 8 bases. V lost 0 bases to trimming and J lost 4 bases; unmatched junction nucleotides: 4. The CDR3 length is 15 residues. The germline V gene has CDR1 KGHSH and CDR2 LQKENI. The CDR3 coding sequence is TGTGCCAGCTCACCACCGACAGGGGTCGGCTATGGCTACACCTTC. Protein product: CASSPPTGVGYGYTF.

This chain links TRBV27 with TRBJ1-6, with TRBD1 matching over 7 bases. Germline V gives CDR1 MNHEY, CDR2 SMNVEV (reference sequence). The CDR3 sequence is 14 residues long. V gave up 3 bases and J gave up 7 bases; unmatched junction bases: 3. This chain's CDR3 is CASSLTGWNSPLHF. CDR3 DNA sequence: TGTGCCAGCAGTTTGACAGGGTGGAATTCACCCCTCCACTTT.

V is TRBV19 and J is TRBJ2-4; TRBD1 aligns across 10 bases. Germline-derived CDR1 and CDR2 are LNHDA and SQIVND (reference sequence). The ends lost 0 bases at V and 6 bases at J; junction bases unmatched: 5. CDR3 length equals 16 residues. CDR3 in amino acids: CASSIDTGTGANIQYF. CDR3 nucleotide sequence: TGTGCCAGTAGTATAGACACCGGGACAGGGGCAAACATTCAGTACTTC.

This clonotype was seen repeatedly, ten times or more. The chain carries TRBV12-3 or TRBV12-4 and TRBJ1-1; possibly TRBD1 for D (6 bases). Trimming took 2 bases from V and 7 from J, leaving 11 bases between them. This CDR3 comprises 13 residues. The CDR3 DNA follows: TGTGCCAGCAGTTTACGGCAGGGGCTTGAAGCTTTCTTT. Residues: CASSLRQGLEAFF.

This clonotype was observed at least ten times. This rearrangement joins TRBV5-5 to TRBJ2-7; weak D call: TRBD1 (5 bases). Deletions cut 4 bases from V and 0 bases from J, with 11 bases between. The CDR3 loop spans 14 amino acids. Germline CDR1 reads SGHKS; CDR2 reads YYEKEE (reference sequence). The CDR3 region is CASSLDSYSYEQYF. DNA for the CDR3: TGTGCCAGCAGCCTAGACAGTTACTCCTACGAGCAGTACTTC.

In this sample, this clonotype turned up many times. This chain uses TRBV7-9 with TRBJ1-3; D remains ambiguous. Germline-derived CDR1 and CDR2 are SEHNR and FQNEAQ (reference sequence). The V end was cut by 5 bases, the J end by 7 bases, with 3 bases between. The CDR3 extends over 10 amino acids. This CDR3 reads CASSLNTIYF. The CDR3 DNA reads as TGTGCCAGCAGCCTGAACACCATATATTTT.

This clonotype was recorded many times. The gene calls are TRBV7-2 and TRBJ1-5, with no clear D. The CDR3 has 13 amino acids. Trimming took off 4 bases at V and 6 bases at J, with 10 bases between the two ends. Germline V gene sequence: CDR1 SGHTA, CDR2 FQGNSA. The CDR3 DNA is TGTGCCAGCAGCTCAAACCGGGGTCAGCCCCAGCATTTT. Its translation is CASSSNRGQPQHF.

This clonotype was observed at least ten times. The CDR3 nucleotides are TGCAGCGTTGTTCAGAGCTCCTACAATGAGCAGTTCTTC. It is translated as CSVVQSSYNEQFF. This chain uses TRBV29-1 with TRBJ2-1; D remains unclear. The CDR3 has 13 residues. Trimming removed 4 bases from V and 0 bases from J, with 7 bases in between. CDR1 SQVTM and CDR2 ANQGSEA come from the germline V gene.

By proportion, this clonotype is medium-sized. This chain joins TRBV7-2 and TRBJ1-1; unclear D gene. This CDR3 has 14 amino acids. Germline V gene data show CDR1 as SGHTA and CDR2 as FQGNSA. Trimming pared 8 bases from V and 1 base from J, leaving 14 bases between. In DNA, the CDR3 is TGTGCCAGCTCACGACAAGGAGGGAACACTGAAGCTTTCTTT. It codes for CASSRQGGNTEAFF.

This clonotype was picked up many times. The chain uses TRBV7-2 and TRBJ2-5, with D tentatively TRBD1 or TRBD2 (6 bases each). Germline V gives CDR1 SGHTA, CDR2 FQGNSA. V was cut by 7 bases and J by 2 bases, with 17 bases left in between. The CDR3 has 15 residues. The CDR3 region is CASTLFEGGQETQYF. The DNA of the CDR3 is TGTGCCAGCACCCTCTTCGAGGGGGGTCAAGAGACCCAGTACTTC.

This clonotype was detected a few times. The rearrangement links TRBV28 to TRBJ1-1; D not resolved. Germline values: CDR1 MDHEN, CDR2 SYDVKM. V was clipped by 6 bases and J by 4 bases, with 12 bases between them. There are 13 residues in the CDR3. CDR3 loop: CASSSFSGTEAFF. The CDR3 nucleotides read TGTGCCAGCAGCTCCTTCAGTGGCACTGAAGCTTTCTTT.

In its sample, this clonotype was seen many times. The rearrangement uses TRBV15 and TRBJ2-1, with a weak D call TRBD2 (5 bases). V gave up 3 bases and J gave up 5 bases, with 8 bases separating them. CDR1 and CDR2 from the germline V gene are LNHNV and YYDKDF (reference sequence). This CDR3 has 13 residues. The CDR3 sequence: CATSRTTHNEQFF. The CDR3 nucleotides are TGTGCCACCAGCAGGACTACCCACAATGAGCAGTTCTTC.

This clonotype was observed many times. The rearrangement joins TRBV19 to TRBJ2-5, with D unclear. Trimming took off 3 bases at V and 2 bases at J, with 10 bases between the two ends. In germline, CDR1 is LNHDA, CDR2 SQIVND (reference sequence). The CDR3 spans 14 residues. The CDR3 sequence: CASSITTPQETQYF. CDR3 nucleotide sequence: TGTGCCAGTAGTATTACAACTCCTCAAGAGACCCAGTACTTC.